This TCR beta chain was sequenced for a study of T-cell memory formation after mild COVID-19. On the study more broadly: Clusters were largely donor specific.

Findings of the study overall: Contracting CD4+ clones were located mainly in CM and EM, and CD8+ clones in EMRA. Prior to infection, memory already included some responding clones, suggesting cross-reactive memory joined.

A 5'RACE reaction primed in the constant segment made cDNA libraries of TCR alpha and TCR beta, and these carried sample barcodes and UMIs. TCRdb passed the 5' RACE reads through MiXCR, listing each CDR3 protein once. Here the sample spans 350,000 to 450,000 distinct CDR3 sequences, around 24% being singletons. The V gene's germline CDR1 is SNHLY and CDR2 FYNNEI. V was pared by 8 bases and J by 4 bases, with 21 bases between. The CDR3 spans 16 residues. In the case of this clonotype: Antigen unknown.

The chain uses TRBV2 and TRBJ2-1; possible D gene TRBD2, 6 bases. Sequenced sample: PBMCs or a T cell subset sorted from them (not recorded which). The TCR comes from an adult woman who had mild COVID-19 (a few samples of this study predate the infection). Cell type and time point are not known. The CDR3 DNA reads TGTGCCAGCGTCCTTGGGACTCGCCCCTTGTACAATGAGCAGTTCTTC. Translated, it gives CASVLGTRPLYNEQFF. Drawing the rest from reference TRBV2 and TRBJ2-1, the complete variable domain is EPEVTQTPSHQVTQMGQEVILRCVPISNHLYFYWYRQILGQKVEFLVSFYNNEISEKSEIFDDQFSVERPDGSNFTLKIRSTKLEDSAMYFCASVLGTRPLYNEQFFGPGTRLTVL.